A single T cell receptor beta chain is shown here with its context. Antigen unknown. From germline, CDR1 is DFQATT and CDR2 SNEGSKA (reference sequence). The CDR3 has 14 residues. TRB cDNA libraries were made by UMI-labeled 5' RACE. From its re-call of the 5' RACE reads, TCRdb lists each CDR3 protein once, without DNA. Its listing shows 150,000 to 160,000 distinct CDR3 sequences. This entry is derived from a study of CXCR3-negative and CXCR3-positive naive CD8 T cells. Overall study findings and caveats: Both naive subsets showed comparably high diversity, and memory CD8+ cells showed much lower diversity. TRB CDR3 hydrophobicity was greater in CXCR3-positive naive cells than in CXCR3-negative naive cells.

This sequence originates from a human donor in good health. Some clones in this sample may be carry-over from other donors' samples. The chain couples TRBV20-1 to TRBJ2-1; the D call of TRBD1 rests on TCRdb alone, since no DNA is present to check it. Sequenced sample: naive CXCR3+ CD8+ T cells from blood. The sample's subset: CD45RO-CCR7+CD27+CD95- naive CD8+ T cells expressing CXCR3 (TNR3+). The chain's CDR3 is CSAPGGVIYNEQFF.